One sample yielded the 7 T cell receptor beta chains listed below, sequenced in a study of cytomegalovirus exposure and HLA in healthy donors. PCR amplification relied on 60 Vbeta primers (plus 13 Jbeta primers). TCRdb keeps only in-frame clones here, not all; method: immunoSEQ multiplex PCR. The sample shows about 95,000 clones, 60% to 85% of them seen only once. Sequenced: PBMCs. Receptor source: a man aged 25-40 years in good health and CMV-seropositive.

This clone was seen only a few times. The genes are TRBV5-1 and TRBJ2-3, with D unclear. V dropped 0 bases and J dropped 5 bases, with 10 bases sitting between them. CDR1 is SGHRS and CDR2 is YFSETQ in the germline V gene. This CDR3 is 14 amino acids long. The CDR3 DNA reads TGCGCCAGCAGCTTGGAGACTCGCGGAGATACGCAGTATTTT. Its translation: CASSLETRGDTQYF.

The chain uses TRBV7-2 and TRBJ2-1; D not resolved. CDR1 SGHTA and CDR2 FQGNSA come from the germline V gene. V was trimmed by 5 bases and J by 5 bases, leaving 4 bases between them. The CDR3 consists of 11 residues. The CDR3 reads CASSVNNEQFF. CDR3 nucleotides: TGTGCCAGCAGCGTTAACAATGAGCAGTTCTTC. The whole variable domain, filled in from reference TRBV7-2 and TRBJ2-1, reads GAGVSQSPSNKVTEKGKDVELRCDPISGHTALYWYRQSLGQGLEFLIYFQGNSAPDKSGLPSDRFSAERTGGSVSTLTIQRTQQEDSAVYLCASSVNNEQFFGPGTRLTVL.

This clone appeared once. The rearrangement joins TRBV11-2 to TRBJ2-3, with TRBD2 matching over 7 bases. The CDR3 consists of 17 residues. Per germline, CDR1 SGHAT and CDR2 FQNNGV. The V and J ends lost 2 bases and 7 bases, in that order; junction bases with no gene match: 15. Here the CDR3 DNA reads TGTGCCAGCAGCTTATTTGGCGGGGGAAGGTCATCTAATACGCAGTATTTT. Translating it yields CASSLFGGGRSSNTQYF.

The J gene is TRBJ1-1, the V gene TRBV7-2; no firm D call. CDR1 is SGHTA, CDR2 FQGNSA, per germline. Trimming took 1 base from V and 8 from J, leaving 14 bases between them. This CDR3 spans 14 amino acids. The CDR3 here is CASSLGSWGGEAFF. CDR3 nucleotides: TGTGCCAGCAGCTTAGGATCGTGGGGAGGGGAAGCTTTCTTT.

This sequence joins TRBV5-5 and TRBJ1-3; TRBD1 aligns across 10 bases. The CDR3 is 17 residues long. The V and J ends lost 4 bases and 3 bases, in that order; junction bases with no gene match: 10. Per germline, CDR1 SGHKS and CDR2 YYEKEE (reference sequence). CDR3: CASSVTGGASSGNTIYF. DNA for the CDR3: TGTGCCAGCAGCGTGACAGGGGGCGCGTCTAGTGGAAACACCATATATTTT.

This chain uses TRBV5-1 with TRBJ1-1; 8 bases align to TRBD1. The CDR3 is made up of 15 amino acids. Germline V gene lookup returns CDR1 SGHRS and CDR2 YFSETQ. With V trimmed by 1 base and J by 2 bases, 4 bases remained unmatched. CDR3 sequence: CASSLPGQGNTEAFF. The CDR3 DNA follows: TGCGCCAGCAGCTTGCCCGGACAGGGAAACACTGAAGCTTTCTTT.

J is TRBJ1-2 and V is TRBV27, with a possible D match to TRBD1 (5 bases). The V and J ends lost 6 bases and 5 bases respectively, with 16 bases between them. This CDR3 region has 14 residues. Germline loops: CDR1 MNHEY, CDR2 SMNVEV (reference sequence). This CDR3 is CASSPRQFSYGYTF. The CDR3 DNA is TGTGCCAGCAGCCCTAGACAGTTTTCTTATGGCTACACCTTC.